The TCR beta chain under discussion was sequenced for a study of CD8 T cells in ankylosing spondylitis. Findings of the study overall: Disease-linked clones reportedly showed significant enrichment in matched ankylosing spondylitis synovial fluid. There was a TCR beta motif, made of roughly eight highly homologous variants, that appeared characteristic of ankylosing spondylitis blood.

Germline assignment: CDR1 SQVTM and CDR2 ANQGSEA. The CDR3 contains 13 residues. V lost 7 bases, J lost 4 bases, and 5 bases stayed unmatched. Molecular-barcoded quantitative 5'-RACE produced these TCR beta libraries. MiXCR, run by TCRdb on the 5' RACE reads, gives a single entry per CDR3 protein. Of approximately 220,000 distinct CDR3 sequences in the sample, under 30% are singletons; the top ten hold under 7%. As to this clonotype: Antigen unknown.

V usage is TRBV29-1 and J usage is TRBJ2-5, with 11 bases fitting TRBD2. The sequenced sample was blood, either unsorted or a sorted T cell fraction (not recorded which). This TCR derives from a male donor with ankylosing spondylitis or in good health (not recorded which). CDR3 nucleotides: TGCAGCGCCAAACTAGCGGGAGCAGAGACCCAGTACTTC. It is translated as CSAKLAGAETQYF.